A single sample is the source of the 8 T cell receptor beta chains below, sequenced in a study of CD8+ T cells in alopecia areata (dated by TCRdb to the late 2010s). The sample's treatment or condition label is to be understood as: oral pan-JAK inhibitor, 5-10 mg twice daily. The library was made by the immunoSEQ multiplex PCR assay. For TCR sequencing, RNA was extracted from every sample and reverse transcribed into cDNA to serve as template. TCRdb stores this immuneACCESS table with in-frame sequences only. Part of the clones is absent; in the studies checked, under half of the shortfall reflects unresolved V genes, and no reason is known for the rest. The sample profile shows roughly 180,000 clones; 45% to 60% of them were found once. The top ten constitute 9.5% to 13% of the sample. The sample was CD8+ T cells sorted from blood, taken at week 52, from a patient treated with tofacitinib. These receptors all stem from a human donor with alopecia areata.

The chain's CDR3 is CASSQDLGSTEAFF. The CDR3 coding sequence is TGTGCCAGCAGCCAAGATCTGGGAAGCACTGAAGCTTTCTTT. The chain combines TRBV4-2 with TRBJ1-1; no reliable D call. Germline V gene sequence: CDR1 LGHNA, CDR2 YNFKEQ. Trimming pared 0 bases from V and 4 bases from J, leaving 9 bases between. The CDR3 has 14 amino acids.

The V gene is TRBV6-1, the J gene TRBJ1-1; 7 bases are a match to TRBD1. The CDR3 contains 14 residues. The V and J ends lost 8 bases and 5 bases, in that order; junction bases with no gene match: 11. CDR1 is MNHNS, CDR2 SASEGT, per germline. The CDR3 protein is CASLNRGSGTEAFF. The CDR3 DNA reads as TGTGCCAGCCTCAACAGGGGATCGGGAACTGAAGCTTTCTTT.

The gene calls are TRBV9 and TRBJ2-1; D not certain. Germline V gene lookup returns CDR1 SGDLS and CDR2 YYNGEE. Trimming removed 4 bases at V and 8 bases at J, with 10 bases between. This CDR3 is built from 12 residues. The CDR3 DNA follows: TGTGCCAGCAGCAATATTGGCTATGAGCAGTTCTTC. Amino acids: CASSNIGYEQFF.

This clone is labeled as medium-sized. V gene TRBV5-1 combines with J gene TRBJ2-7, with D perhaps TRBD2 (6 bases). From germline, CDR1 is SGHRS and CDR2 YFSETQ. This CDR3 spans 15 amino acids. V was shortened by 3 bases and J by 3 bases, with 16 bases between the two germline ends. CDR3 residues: CASSSSGTYYYEQYF. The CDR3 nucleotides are TGCGCCAGCAGCTCCTCCGGGACTTACTACTACGAGCAGTACTTC.

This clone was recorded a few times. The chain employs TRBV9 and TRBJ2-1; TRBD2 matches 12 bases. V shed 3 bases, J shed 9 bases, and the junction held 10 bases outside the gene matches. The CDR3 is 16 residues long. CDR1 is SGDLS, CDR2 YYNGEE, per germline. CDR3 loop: CASSAALGLAGSEQFF. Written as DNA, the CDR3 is TGTGCCAGCAGCGCAGCCCTTGGACTAGCGGGGTCTGAGCAGTTCTTC.

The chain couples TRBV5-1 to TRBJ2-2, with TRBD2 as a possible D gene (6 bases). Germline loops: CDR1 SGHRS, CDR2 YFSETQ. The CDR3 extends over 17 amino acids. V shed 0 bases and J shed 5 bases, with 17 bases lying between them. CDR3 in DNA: TGCGCCAGCAGCTTGGCCTCTTCGGGGGTGATTACCGGGGAGCTGTTTTTT. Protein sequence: CASSLASSGVITGELFF.

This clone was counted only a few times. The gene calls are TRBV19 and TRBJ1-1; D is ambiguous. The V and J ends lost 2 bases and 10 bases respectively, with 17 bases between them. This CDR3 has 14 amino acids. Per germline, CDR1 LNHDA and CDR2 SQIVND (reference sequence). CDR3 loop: CASSIRLTWDGAFF. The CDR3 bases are TGTGCCAGTAGTATAAGGTTGACATGGGATGGAGCTTTCTTT. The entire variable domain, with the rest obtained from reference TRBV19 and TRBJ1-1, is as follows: DGGITQSPKYLFRKEGQNVTLSCEQNLNHDAMYWYRQDPGQGLRLIYYSQIVNDFQKGDIAEGYSVSREKKESFPLTVTSAQKNPTAFYLCASSIRLTWDGAFFGQGTRLTVV.

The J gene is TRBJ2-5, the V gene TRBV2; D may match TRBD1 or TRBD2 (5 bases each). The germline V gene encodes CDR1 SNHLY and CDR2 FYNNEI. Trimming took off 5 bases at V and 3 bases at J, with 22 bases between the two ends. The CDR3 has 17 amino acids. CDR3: CASSSPTAGTTEETQYF. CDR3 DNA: TGTGCCAGCAGTAGCCCCACCGCCGGGACCACTGAAGAGACCCAGTACTTC.